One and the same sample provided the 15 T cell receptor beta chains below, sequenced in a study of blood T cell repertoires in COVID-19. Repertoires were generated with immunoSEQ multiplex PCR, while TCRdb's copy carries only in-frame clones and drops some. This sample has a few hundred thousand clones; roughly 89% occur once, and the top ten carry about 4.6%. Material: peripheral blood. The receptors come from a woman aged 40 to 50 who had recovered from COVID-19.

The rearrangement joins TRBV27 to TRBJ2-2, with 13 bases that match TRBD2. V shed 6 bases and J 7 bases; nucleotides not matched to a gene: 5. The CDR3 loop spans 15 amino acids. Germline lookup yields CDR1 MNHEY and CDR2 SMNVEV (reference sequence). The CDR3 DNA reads TGTGCCAGCAGCCGGACTAGCGGGAGCGGCGGGGAGCTGTTTTTT. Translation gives CASSRTSGSGGELFF.

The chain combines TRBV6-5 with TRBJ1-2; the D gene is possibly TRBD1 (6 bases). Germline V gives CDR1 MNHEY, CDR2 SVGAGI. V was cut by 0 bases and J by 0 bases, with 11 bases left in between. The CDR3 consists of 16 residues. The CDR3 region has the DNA TGTGCCAGCAGTTACTCTAGCAGGGGAGCTAACTATGGCTACACCTTC. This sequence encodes CASSYSSRGANYGYTF.

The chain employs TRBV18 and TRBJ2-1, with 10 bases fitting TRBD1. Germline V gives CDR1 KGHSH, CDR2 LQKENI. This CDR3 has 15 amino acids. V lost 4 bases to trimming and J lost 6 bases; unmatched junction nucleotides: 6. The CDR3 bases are TGTGCCAGCTCACAGACAGGGGGCAACTCCAATGAGCAGTTCTTC. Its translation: CASSQTGGNSNEQFF.

CDR3 amino acids: CASSPRQQPQHF. CDR3 bases: TGTGCCAGCAGCCCAAGACAGCAGCCCCAGCATTTT. The rearrangement uses TRBV6-2 or TRBV6-3 and TRBJ1-5; the D gene is possibly TRBD1 (5 bases). The CDR3 is 12 amino acids. Per germline, CDR1 MNHEY and CDR2 SVGEGT. V was trimmed by 6 bases and J by 7 bases, leaving 10 bases between them.

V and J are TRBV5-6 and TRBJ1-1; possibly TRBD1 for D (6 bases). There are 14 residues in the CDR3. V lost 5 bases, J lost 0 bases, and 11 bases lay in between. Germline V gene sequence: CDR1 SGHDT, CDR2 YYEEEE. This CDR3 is CASSYQGLNTEAFF. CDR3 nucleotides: TGTGCCAGCAGTTACCAGGGGCTGAACACTGAAGCTTTCTTT. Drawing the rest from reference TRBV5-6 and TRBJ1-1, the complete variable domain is DAGVTQSPTHLIKTRGQQVTLRCSPKSGHDTVSWYQQALGQGPQFIFQYYEEEERQRGNFPDRFSGHQFPNYSSELNVNALLLGDSALYLCASSYQGLNTEAFFGQGTRLTVV.

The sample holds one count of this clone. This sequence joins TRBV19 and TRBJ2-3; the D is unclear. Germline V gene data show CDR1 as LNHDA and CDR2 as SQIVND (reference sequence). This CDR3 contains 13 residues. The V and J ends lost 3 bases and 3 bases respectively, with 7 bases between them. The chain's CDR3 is CASSILRTDTQYF. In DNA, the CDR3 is TGTGCCAGTAGTATTTTGAGAACAGATACGCAGTATTTT.

The CDR3 here is CASTSTASETQYF. The CDR3 coding sequence is TGTGCCAGTACTAGTACGGCATCGGAGACCCAGTACTTC. The chain uses TRBV19 and TRBJ2-5; D not certain. The germline V gene has CDR1 LNHDA and CDR2 SQIVND (reference sequence). Between the trimmed V and J ends, which lost 7 bases and 5 bases, there was a span of 14 bases. The CDR3 length is 13 residues. Looking up the rest from reference TRBV19 and TRBJ2-5 gives the full variable domain: DGGITQSPKYLFRKEGQNVTLSCEQNLNHDAMYWYRQDPGQGLRLIYYSQIVNDFQKGDIAEGYSVSREKKESFPLTVTSAQKNPTAFYLCASTSTASETQYFGPGTRLLVL.

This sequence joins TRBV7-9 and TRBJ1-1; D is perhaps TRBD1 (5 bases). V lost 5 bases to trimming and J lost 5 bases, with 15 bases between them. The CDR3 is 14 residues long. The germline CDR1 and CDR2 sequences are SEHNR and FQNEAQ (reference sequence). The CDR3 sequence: CASSLLSGGTEAFF. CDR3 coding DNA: TGTGCCAGCAGCCTCCTCAGTGGGGGGACTGAAGCTTTCTTT.

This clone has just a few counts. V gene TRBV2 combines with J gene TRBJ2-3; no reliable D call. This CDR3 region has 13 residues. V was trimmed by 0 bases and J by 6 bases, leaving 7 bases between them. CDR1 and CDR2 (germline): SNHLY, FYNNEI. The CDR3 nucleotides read TGTGCCAGCAGTGAAGCAGAGGCGGATACGCAGTATTTT. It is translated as CASSEAEADTQYF.

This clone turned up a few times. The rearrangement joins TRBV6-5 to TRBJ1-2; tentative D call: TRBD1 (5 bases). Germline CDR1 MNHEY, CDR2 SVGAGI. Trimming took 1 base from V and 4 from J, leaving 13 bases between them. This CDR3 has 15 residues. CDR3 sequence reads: CASSYFGGVGYGYTF. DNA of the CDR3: TGTGCCAGCAGTTACTTCGGGGGTGTTGGCTATGGCTACACCTTC.

The chain's CDR3 is CASSLTVNTEAFF. CDR3 in DNA: TGTGCCAGCAGCTTAACAGTGAACACTGAAGCTTTCTTT. The chain uses TRBV7-2 and TRBJ1-1; D remains unclear. V lost 2 bases, J lost 0 bases, and 4 bases lay in between. Germline-derived CDR1 and CDR2 are SGHTA and FQGNSA. The CDR3 contains 13 residues.

The CDR3 spells CASSPEGRFNEQFF. CDR3 bases: TGCGCCAGCAGCCCGGAGGGACGTTTCAATGAGCAGTTCTTC. This chain uses TRBV5-1 with TRBJ2-1; maybe TRBD2 (6 bases). The germline V and J ends were trimmed by 4 bases and 6 bases, with 14 bases remaining between them. Germline V CDR1 and CDR2: SGHRS, YFSETQ. The CDR3 runs to 14 residues.

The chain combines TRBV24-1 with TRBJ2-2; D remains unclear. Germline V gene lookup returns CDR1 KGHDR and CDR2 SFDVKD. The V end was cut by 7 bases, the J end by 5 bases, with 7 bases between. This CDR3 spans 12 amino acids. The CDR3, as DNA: TGTGCCACCAGGAGTTGGACCGGGGAGCTGTTTTTT. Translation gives CATRSWTGELFF.

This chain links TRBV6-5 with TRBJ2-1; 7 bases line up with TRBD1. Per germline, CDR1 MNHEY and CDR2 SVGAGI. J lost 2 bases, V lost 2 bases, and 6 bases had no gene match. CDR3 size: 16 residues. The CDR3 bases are TGTGCCAGCAGTTACCGAGACAGGGTCACCTACAATGAGCAGTTCTTC. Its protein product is CASSYRDRVTYNEQFF.

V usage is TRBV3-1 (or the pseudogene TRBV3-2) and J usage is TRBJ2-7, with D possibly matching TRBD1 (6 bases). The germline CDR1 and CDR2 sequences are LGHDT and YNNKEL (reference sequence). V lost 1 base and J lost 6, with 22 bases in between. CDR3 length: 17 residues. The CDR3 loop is CASSQVLRDTQRGEQYV. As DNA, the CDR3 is TGTGCCAGCAGCCAAGTTCTGAGGGACACCCAACGAGGCGAGCAGTACGTC.